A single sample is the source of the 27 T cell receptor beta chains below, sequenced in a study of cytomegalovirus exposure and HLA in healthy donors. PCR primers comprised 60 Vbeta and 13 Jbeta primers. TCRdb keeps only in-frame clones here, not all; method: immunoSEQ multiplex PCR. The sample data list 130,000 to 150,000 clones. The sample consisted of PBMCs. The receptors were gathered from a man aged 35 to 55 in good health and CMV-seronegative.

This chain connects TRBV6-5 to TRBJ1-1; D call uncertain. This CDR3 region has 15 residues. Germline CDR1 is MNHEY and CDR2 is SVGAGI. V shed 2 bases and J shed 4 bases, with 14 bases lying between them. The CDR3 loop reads CASSYEGLGTTEAFF. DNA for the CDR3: TGTGCCAGCAGTTACGAGGGTTTGGGTACCACTGAAGCTTTCTTT.

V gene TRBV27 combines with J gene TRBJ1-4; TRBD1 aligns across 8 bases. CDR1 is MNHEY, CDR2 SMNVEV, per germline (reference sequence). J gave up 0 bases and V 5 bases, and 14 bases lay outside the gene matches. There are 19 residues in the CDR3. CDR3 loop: CASSPRVPRQGTTNEKLFF. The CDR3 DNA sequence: TGTGCCAGCAGTCCCCGGGTCCCCAGACAGGGGACAACTAATGAAAAACTGTTTTTT.

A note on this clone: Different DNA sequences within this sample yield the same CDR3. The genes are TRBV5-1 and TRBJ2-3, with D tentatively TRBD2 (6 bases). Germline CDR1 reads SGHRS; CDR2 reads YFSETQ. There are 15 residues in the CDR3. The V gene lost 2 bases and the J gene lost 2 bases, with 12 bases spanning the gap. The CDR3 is CASSLSPGATDTQYF. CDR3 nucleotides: TGCGCCAGCAGCTTATCTCCGGGAGCCACAGATACGCAGTATTTT.

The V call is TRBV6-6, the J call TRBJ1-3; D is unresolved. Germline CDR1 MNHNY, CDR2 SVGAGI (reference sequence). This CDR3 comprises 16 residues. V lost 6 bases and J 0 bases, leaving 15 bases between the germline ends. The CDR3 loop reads CASRDGKLNSGNTIYF. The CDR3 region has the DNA TGTGCCAGCAGAGACGGAAAACTAAACTCTGGAAACACCATATATTTT.

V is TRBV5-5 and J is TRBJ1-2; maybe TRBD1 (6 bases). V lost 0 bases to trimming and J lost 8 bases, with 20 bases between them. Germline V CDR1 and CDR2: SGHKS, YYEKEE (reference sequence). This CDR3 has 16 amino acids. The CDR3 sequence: CASSLDGTSFNQGYTF. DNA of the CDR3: TGTGCCAGCAGCTTGGACGGGACATCATTTAATCAAGGCTACACCTTC. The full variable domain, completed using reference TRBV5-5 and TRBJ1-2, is DAGVTQSPTHLIKTRGQQVTLRCSPISGHKSVSWYQQVLGQGPQFIFQYYEKEERGRGNFPDRFSARQFPNYSSELNVNALLLGDSALYLCASSLDGTSFNQGYTFGSGTRLTVV.

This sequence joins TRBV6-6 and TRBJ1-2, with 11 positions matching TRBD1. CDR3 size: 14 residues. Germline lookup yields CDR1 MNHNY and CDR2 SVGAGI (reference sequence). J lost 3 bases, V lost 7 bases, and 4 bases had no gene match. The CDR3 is CASKPGQGDYGYTF. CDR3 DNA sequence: TGTGCCAGCAAACCGGGACAGGGGGACTATGGCTACACCTTC.

CDR3 residues: CASSARALGANSPLHF. In DNA form, the CDR3 reads TGTGCCAGCAGTGCCCGAGCCCTAGGGGCTAATTCACCCCTCCACTTT. This sequence joins TRBV6-1 and TRBJ1-6; weak D call: TRBD1 (5 bases). Per the germline V gene, CDR1 is MNHNS and CDR2 is SASEGT. V was cut by 4 bases and J by 6 bases, with 16 bases left in between. The CDR3 sequence is 16 residues long.

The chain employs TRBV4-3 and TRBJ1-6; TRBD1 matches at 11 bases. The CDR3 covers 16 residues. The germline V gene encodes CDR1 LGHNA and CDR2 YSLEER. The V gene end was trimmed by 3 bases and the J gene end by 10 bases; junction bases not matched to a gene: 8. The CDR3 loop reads CASSQNPGTGGSPLHF. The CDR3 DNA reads TGCGCCAGCAGCCAGAATCCGGGGACAGGGGGATCACCCCTCCACTTT.

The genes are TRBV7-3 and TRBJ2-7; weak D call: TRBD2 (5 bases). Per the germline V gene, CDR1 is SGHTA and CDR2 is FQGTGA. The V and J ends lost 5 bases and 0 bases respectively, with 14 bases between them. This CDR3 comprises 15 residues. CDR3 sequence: CASSPDSTYSYEQYF. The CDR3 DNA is TGTGCCAGCAGCCCGGACTCAACATACTCCTACGAGCAGTACTTC.

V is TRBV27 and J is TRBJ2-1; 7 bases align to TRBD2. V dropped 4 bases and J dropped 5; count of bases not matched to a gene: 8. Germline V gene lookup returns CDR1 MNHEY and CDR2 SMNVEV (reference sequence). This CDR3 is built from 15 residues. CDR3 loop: CASSSLGGTHNEQFF. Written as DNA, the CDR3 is TGTGCCAGCAGTTCTCTGGGGGGGACCCACAATGAGCAGTTCTTC.

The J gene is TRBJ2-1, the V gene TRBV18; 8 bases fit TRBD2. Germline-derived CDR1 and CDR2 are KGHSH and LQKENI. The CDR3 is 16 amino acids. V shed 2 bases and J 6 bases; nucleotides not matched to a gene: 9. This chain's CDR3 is CASSPNSGVLGNEQFF. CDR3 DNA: TGTGCCAGCTCACCAAATAGCGGGGTTTTAGGCAATGAGCAGTTCTTC.

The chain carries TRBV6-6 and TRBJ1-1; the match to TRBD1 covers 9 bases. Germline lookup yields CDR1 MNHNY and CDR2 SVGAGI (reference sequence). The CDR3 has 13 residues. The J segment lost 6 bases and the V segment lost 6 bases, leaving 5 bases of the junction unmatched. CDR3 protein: CASRQTGGPEAFF. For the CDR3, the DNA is TGTGCCAGCAGACAAACAGGGGGCCCTGAAGCTTTCTTT.

CDR3 sequence reads: CASSLSGTDNSPLHF. The CDR3 nucleotides are TGTGCCAGCAGTTTGTCCGGGACAGATAATTCACCCCTCCACTTT. The gene calls are TRBV7-9 and TRBJ1-6, with 7 nucleotides matching TRBD1. V dropped 6 bases and J dropped 5; count of bases not matched to a gene: 7. Per the germline V gene, CDR1 is SEHNR and CDR2 is FQNEAQ (reference sequence). The CDR3 is 15 amino acids.

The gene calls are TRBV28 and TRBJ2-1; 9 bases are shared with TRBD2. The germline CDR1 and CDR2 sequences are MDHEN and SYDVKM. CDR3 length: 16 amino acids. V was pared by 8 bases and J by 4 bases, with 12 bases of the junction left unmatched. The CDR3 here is CASGPSGERFYNEQFF. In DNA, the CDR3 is TGTGCCAGCGGACCTAGCGGGGAGCGATTTTACAATGAGCAGTTCTTC.

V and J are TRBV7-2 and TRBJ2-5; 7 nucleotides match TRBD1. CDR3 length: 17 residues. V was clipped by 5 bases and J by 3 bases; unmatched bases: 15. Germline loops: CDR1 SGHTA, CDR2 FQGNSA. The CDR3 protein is CASSRGQTPYGKETQYF. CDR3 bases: TGTGCCAGCAGCCGGGGACAGACCCCCTATGGAAAAGAGACCCAGTACTTC.

The CDR3, as DNA: TGTGCCACCAGCACCGCTAGCGGGGGCCGTTACGAGCAGTACTTC. Translating it yields CATSTASGGRYEQYF. The V gene is TRBV15, the J gene TRBJ2-7; 10 nucleotides align to TRBD2. The CDR3 totals 15 residues. Germline values: CDR1 LNHNV, CDR2 YYDKDF (reference sequence). The V and J ends lost 4 bases and 4 bases, in that order; junction bases with no gene match: 7. The full variable domain, in which reference TRBV15 and TRBJ2-7 provide the parts outside the CDR3, is DAMVIQNPRYQVTQFGKPVTLSCSQTLNHNVMYWYQQKSSQAPKLLFHYYDKDFNNEADTPDNFQSRRPNTSFCFLDIRSPGLGDTAMYLCATSTASGGRYEQYFGPGTRLTVT.

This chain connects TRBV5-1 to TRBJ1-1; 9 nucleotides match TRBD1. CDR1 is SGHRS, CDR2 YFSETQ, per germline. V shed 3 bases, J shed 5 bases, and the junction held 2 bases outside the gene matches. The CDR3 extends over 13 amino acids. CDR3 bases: TGCGCCAGCAGCTGGACAGGGGCAACTGAAGCTTTCTTT. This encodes CASSWTGATEAFF. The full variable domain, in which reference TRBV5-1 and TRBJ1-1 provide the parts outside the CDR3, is KAGVTQTPRYLIKTRGQQVTLSCSPISGHRSVSWYQQTPGQGLQFLFEYFSETQRNKGNFPGRFSGRQFSNSRSEMNVSTLELGDSALYLCASSWTGATEAFFGQGTRLTVV.

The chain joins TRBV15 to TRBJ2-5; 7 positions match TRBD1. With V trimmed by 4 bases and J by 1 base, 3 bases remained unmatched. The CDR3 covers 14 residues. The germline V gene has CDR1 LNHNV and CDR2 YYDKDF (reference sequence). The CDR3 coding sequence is TGTGCCACCAGCACTTGGGACAGCCAAGAGACCCAGTACTTC. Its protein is CATSTWDSQETQYF.

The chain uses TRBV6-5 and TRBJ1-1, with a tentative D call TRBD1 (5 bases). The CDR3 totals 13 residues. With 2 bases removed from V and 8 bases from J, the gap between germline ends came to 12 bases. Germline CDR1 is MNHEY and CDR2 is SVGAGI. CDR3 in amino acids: CASSYGQGTEAFF. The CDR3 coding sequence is TGTGCCAGCAGTTACGGGCAGGGAACCGAAGCTTTCTTT.

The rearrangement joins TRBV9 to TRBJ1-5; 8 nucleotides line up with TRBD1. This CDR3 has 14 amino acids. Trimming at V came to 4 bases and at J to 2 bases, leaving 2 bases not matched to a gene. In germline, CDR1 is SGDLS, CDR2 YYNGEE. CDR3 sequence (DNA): TGTGCCAGCAGCCCGACAGGGGGCAATCAGCCCCAGCATTTT. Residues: CASSPTGGNQPQHF.

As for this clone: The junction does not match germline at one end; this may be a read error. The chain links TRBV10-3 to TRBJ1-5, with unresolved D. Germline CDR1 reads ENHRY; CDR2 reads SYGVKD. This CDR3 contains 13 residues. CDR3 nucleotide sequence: TGTGCCATCAGCGAGTACTGGAATCAGCCCCAGCATTTT. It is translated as CAISEYWNQPQHF.

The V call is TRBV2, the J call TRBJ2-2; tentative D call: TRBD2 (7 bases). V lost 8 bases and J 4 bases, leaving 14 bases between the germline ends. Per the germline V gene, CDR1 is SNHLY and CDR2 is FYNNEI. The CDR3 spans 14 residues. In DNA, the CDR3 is TGTGCCAGCCTAGGGGGGGGCGTCACCGGGGAGCTGTTTTTT. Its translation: CASLGGGVTGELFF. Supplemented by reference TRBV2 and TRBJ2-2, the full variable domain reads EPEVTQTPSHQVTQMGQEVILRCVPISNHLYFYWYRQILGQKVEFLVSFYNNEISEKSEIFDDQFSVERPDGSNFTLKIRSTKLEDSAMYFCASLGGGVTGELFFGEGSRLTVL.

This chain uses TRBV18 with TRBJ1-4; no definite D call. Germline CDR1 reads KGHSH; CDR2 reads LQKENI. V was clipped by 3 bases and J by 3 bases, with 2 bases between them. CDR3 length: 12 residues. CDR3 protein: CASSPSNEKLFF. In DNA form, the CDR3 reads TGTGCCAGCTCACCCTCTAATGAAAAACTGTTTTTT. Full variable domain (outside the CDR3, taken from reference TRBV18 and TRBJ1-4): NAGVMQNPRHLVRRRGQEARLRCSPMKGHSHVYWYRQLPEEGLKFMVYLQKENIIDESGMPKERFSAEFPKEGPSILRIQQVVRGDSAAYFCASSPSNEKLFFGSGTQLSVL.

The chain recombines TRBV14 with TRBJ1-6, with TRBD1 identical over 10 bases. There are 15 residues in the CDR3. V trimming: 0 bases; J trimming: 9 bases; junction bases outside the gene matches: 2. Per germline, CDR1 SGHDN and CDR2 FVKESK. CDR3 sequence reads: CASSQDGTGVSPLHF. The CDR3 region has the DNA TGTGCCAGCAGCCAAGACGGGACAGGGGTTTCACCCCTCCACTTT.

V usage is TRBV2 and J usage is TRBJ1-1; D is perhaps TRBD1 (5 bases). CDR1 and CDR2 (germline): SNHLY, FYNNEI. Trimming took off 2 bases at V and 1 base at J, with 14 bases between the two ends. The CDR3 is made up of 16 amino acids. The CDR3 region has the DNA TGTGCCAGCAGTGAAACCGGGGGGACGGCGAACACTGAAGCTTTCTTT. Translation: CASSETGGTANTEAFF.

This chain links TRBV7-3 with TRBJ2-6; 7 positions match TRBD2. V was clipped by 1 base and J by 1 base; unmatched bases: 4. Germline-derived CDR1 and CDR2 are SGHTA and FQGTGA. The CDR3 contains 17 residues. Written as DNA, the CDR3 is TGTGCCAGCAGCTTAATGGGGGGGGAATCTGGGGCCAACGTCCTGACTTTC. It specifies CASSLMGGESGANVLTF. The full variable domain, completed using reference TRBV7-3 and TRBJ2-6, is GAGVSQTPSNKVTEKGKYVELRCDPISGHTALYWYRQSLGQGPEFLIYFQGTGAADDSGLPNDRFFAVRPEGSVSTLKIQRTERGDSAVYLCASSLMGGESGANVLTFGAGSRLTVL.

The CDR3 reads CASSLHPPGAGGVDEQYF. The CDR3 nucleotides are TGCGCCAGCAGCTTGCACCCTCCCGGGGCGGGGGGGGTGGACGAGCAGTACTTC. The chain employs TRBV5-1 and TRBJ2-7, with 9 bases identical to TRBD2. The germline gives CDR1 SGHRS, CDR2 YFSETQ. The CDR3 runs 18 residues. Trimming removed 1 base from V and 5 bases from J; junction bases left unmatched: 16.